The 15 T cell receptor beta chains in this list originate from one sample, sequenced in a study of cytomegalovirus exposure and HLA in healthy donors. The data were produced by immunoSEQ multiplex PCR, yet TCRdb's version contains in-frame clones alone and is incomplete. The sample has hundreds of thousands of clones, roughly 89% seen once. Material: PBMCs. These receptors were obtained from a woman aged 18-29 years in good health and CMV-seronegative.

The CDR3 loop reads CSVELVADTQYF. The CDR3 DNA follows: TGCAGCGTTGAATTGGTAGCAGATACGCAGTATTTT. The chain carries TRBV29-1 and TRBJ2-3; no clear D. The CDR3 length is 12 residues. With 2 bases removed from V and 4 bases from J, the gap between germline ends came to 7 bases. Per germline, CDR1 SQVTM and CDR2 ANQGSEA.

The chain uses TRBV27 and TRBJ2-7; the D gene is possibly TRBD2 (5 bases). This CDR3 has 14 residues. Trimming shortened V by 5 bases and J by 3 bases, and 14 bases separated the two germline ends. CDR1 is MNHEY and CDR2 is SMNVEV in the germline V gene (reference sequence). The DNA for the CDR3 is TGTGCCAGCAGTATGGTAGCGACCAACTACGAGCAGTACTTC. Amino acids: CASSMVATNYEQYF.

This chain uses TRBV30 with TRBJ2-3; 10 nucleotides agree with TRBD2. V was clipped by 0 bases and J by 0 bases; unmatched bases: 6. This CDR3 is 17 amino acids long. Per germline, CDR1 GTSNPN and CDR2 SVGIG (reference sequence). The CDR3 DNA is TGTGCCTGGAGTGTACCGAGGACTAGCGGCAGCACAGATACGCAGTATTTT. This encodes CAWSVPRTSGSTDTQYF.

DNA of the CDR3: TGTGCCAGCAGGTCAGACAGGGGGGGAACTGAAGCTTTCTTT. Translating it yields CASRSDRGGTEAFF. The chain carries TRBV6-5 and TRBJ1-1, with 9 bases aligning to TRBD1. From germline, CDR1 is MNHEY and CDR2 SVGAGI. V lost 6 bases to trimming and J lost 5 bases; unmatched junction nucleotides: 7. CDR3 length: 14 residues.

The J gene is TRBJ1-2, the V gene TRBV5-4, with D perhaps matching TRBD1 (5 bases). V was trimmed by 1 base and J by 4 bases, leaving 17 bases between them. Germline V gene lookup returns CDR1 SGHNT and CDR2 YYREEE (reference sequence). CDR3 size: 16 residues. This chain's CDR3 is CASSLTLTEPLYGYTF. The CDR3 DNA reads as TGTGCCAGCAGCTTGACCTTGACAGAACCACTCTATGGCTACACCTTC. Looking up the rest from reference TRBV5-4 and TRBJ1-2 gives the full variable domain: ETGVTQSPTHLIKTRGQQVTLRCSSQSGHNTVSWYQQALGQGPQFIFQYYREEENGRGNFPPRFSGLQFPNYSSELNVNALELDDSALYLCASSLTLTEPLYGYTFGSGTRLTVV.

The chain uses TRBV10-3 and TRBJ2-3; 7 bases fit TRBD1. The CDR3 is 11 amino acids. Trimming at V came to 5 bases and at J to 10 bases, leaving 3 bases not matched to a gene. Germline V gives CDR1 ENHRY, CDR2 SYGVKD. The CDR3 sequence: CAISRQGSQYF. In DNA, the CDR3 is TGTGCCATCAGTAGACAGGGATCGCAGTATTTT.

V gene TRBV28 combines with J gene TRBJ1-1; D unresolved. In germline, CDR1 is MDHEN, CDR2 SYDVKM. This CDR3 comprises 13 residues. Trimming cost V 3 bases and J 0 bases, with 5 bases left between them. The CDR3 DNA reads TGTGCCAGCAGTTTTTCTGTGAACACTGAAGCTTTCTTT. It codes for CASSFSVNTEAFF. Complete variable domain (other parts from reference TRBV28 and TRBJ1-1): DVKVTQSSRYLVKRTGEKVFLECVQDMDHENMFWYRQDPGLGLRLIYFSYDVKMKEKGDIPEGYSVSREKKERFSLILESASTNQTSMYLCASSFSVNTEAFFGQGTRLTVV.

The chain has TRBV7-8 and TRBJ1-6, with no clear D. Germline CDR1 and CDR2: SGHVS and FQNEAQ. CDR3 size: 17 residues. The germline V and J ends were trimmed by 6 bases and 0 bases, with 15 bases remaining between them. CDR3 amino acids: CASRAAGRSSYNSPLHF. In nucleotides, the CDR3 is TGTGCCAGCAGGGCCGCCGGGAGGAGCTCCTATAATTCACCCCTCCACTTT.

The V call is TRBV30, the J call TRBJ1-2; 9 nucleotides agree with TRBD1. After removal of 1 base from V and 7 bases from J, the junction contained 10 bases not matched to a gene. The length of the CDR3 is 15 residues. Germline values: CDR1 GTSNPN, CDR2 SVGIG (reference sequence). The CDR3 sequence: CAWSAGDRDRRGYTF. Written as DNA, the CDR3 is TGTGCCTGGAGTGCCGGGGACAGGGATCGGCGTGGCTACACCTTC.

This chain joins TRBV29-1 and TRBJ1-3; D is unclear. Germline V CDR1 and CDR2: SQVTM, ANQGSEA. Trimming took off 4 bases at V and 0 bases at J, with 7 bases between the two ends. There are 13 residues in the CDR3. This CDR3 is CSVAHSSGNTIYF. DNA for the CDR3: TGCAGCGTTGCTCACAGCTCTGGAAACACCATATATTTT.

The chain couples TRBV5-6 to TRBJ2-3; D possibly corresponds to TRBD1 (6 bases). CDR1 and CDR2 from the germline V gene are SGHDT and YYEEEE. This CDR3 spans 16 amino acids. Trimming left V 1 base short and J 1 base short, with 13 bases between. This CDR3 reads CASSLHRDTRTDTQYF. The DNA of the CDR3 is TGTGCCAGCAGCTTGCACCGGGACACTCGCACAGATACGCAGTATTTT.

J is TRBJ2-2 and V is TRBV5-5; the match to TRBD1 covers 9 bases. This CDR3 region has 18 residues. V shed 1 base and J 6 bases; nucleotides not matched to a gene: 13. Germline CDR1 SGHKS, CDR2 YYEKEE (reference sequence). Here the CDR3 DNA reads TGTGCCAGCAGCTTGACGCCCTCGACAGGGGGTTGGGCCGGGGAGCTGTTTTTT. Its translation is CASSLTPSTGGWAGELFF. Full variable domain (missing parts from reference TRBV5-5 and TRBJ2-2): DAGVTQSPTHLIKTRGQQVTLRCSPISGHKSVSWYQQVLGQGPQFIFQYYEKEERGRGNFPDRFSARQFPNYSSELNVNALLLGDSALYLCASSLTPSTGGWAGELFFGEGSRLTVL.

Details on this clone: At one boundary the junction diverges from the germline segment, which might be a read error. This chain links TRBV27 with TRBJ2-5; possible D gene TRBD2, 5 bases. Germline CDR1 is MNHEY and CDR2 is SMNVEV (reference sequence). CDR3 length equals 14 residues. Here the CDR3 reads CASSLSDWQGTQYF. In nucleotides, the CDR3 is TGTGCCAGCAGTTTATCGGACTGGCAAGGGACCCAGTACTTC.

The chain joins TRBV10-1 to TRBJ2-3; 8 positions agree with TRBD2. Germline CDR1 reads WNHNN; CDR2 reads SYGVQD (reference sequence). V dropped 4 bases and J dropped 5; count of bases not matched to a gene: 5. The CDR3 extends over 14 amino acids. For the CDR3, the DNA is TGCGCCAGCAGTGGGCAGCGGGAGAAAGATACGCAGTATTTT. It codes for CASSGQREKDTQYF.

V is TRBV28 and J is TRBJ1-2; D uncertain. This CDR3 region has 12 residues. The V and J ends lost 3 bases and 4 bases respectively, with 6 bases between them. From germline, CDR1 is MDHEN and CDR2 SYDVKM. DNA for the CDR3: TGTGCCAGCAGTTTGGGCAGCTATGGCTACACCTTC. Protein: CASSLGSYGYTF.